The 2 T cell receptor beta chains in this list originate from one sample, sequenced in a study of T-cell reconstitution after alpha-beta-depleted transplantation in children (dated by TCRdb to 2016 to 2017). This specimen's treatment or condition label, per the study, means: allogeneic hematopoietic cell transplantation with graft depleted of TCRalphabeta T cells and CD19 B cells. Library method: PCR. Instrument used: Illumina HiSeq 2500. TCR library preparation used molecular barcoding, with unique molecular identifiers applied to normalize quantification of the TCRbeta repertoire. TCRdb reran the public reads through fastp at Q25 and MiXCR, keeping productive beta chains. Every distinct CDR3 protein forms one entry, paired with its most common genes and DNA. The sample has 670,000 or so distinct CDR3 sequences on record, about an eighth of them singletons. About 0.77% of the sample is taken by the ten largest.

This specimen consisted of PBMCs, obtained before TCRalphabeta/CD19-depleted stem cell transplant. Receptor source: a girl under 10 years old with congenital amegakaryocytic thrombocytopenia, due to receive a stem cell transplant.

This clonotype was seen once. A much larger clone lies one base from this, so it may be a read error. The rearrangement joins TRBV4-1 to TRBJ1-5; 8 nucleotides align to TRBD1. J gave up 0 bases and V 0 bases, and 4 bases lay outside the gene matches. Germline V gene sequence: CDR1 MGHRA, CDR2 YSYEKL. This CDR3 is built from 17 residues. CDR3 amino acids: CASSQDGTGHSNQPQHF. Written as DNA, the CDR3 is TGCGCCAGCAGCCAAGATGGGACAGGCCATAGCAATCAGCCCCAGCATTTT.

In its sample, this clonotype was seen many times. The V call is TRBV5-6, the J call TRBJ1-1, with D perhaps matching TRBD1 (5 bases). The CDR3 runs to 12 residues. Germline V CDR1 and CDR2: SGHDT, YYEEEE. Trimming removed 5 bases at V and 0 bases at J, with 5 bases between. This CDR3 is CASRTVNTEAFF. CDR3 DNA: TGTGCCAGCAGGACAGTGAACACTGAAGCTTTCTTT.